The 11 T cell receptor beta chains presented below share a single source sample, sequenced in a study of T cell clonality in common variable immunodeficiency. Whole-study results and caveats: Fewer deletions and N-nucleotide insertions were reportedly seen in common variable immunodeficiency TCR beta sequences.

This table comes from immunoSEQ multiplex PCR, and its TCRdb copy is limited to in-frame clones, with some not included. There are about 25,000 clones in the sample, none observed a single time. Antigens of these TCRs are unknown. Sequencing was performed on peripheral blood mononuclear cells. The receptors originated from a human donor with common variable immunodeficiency.

About this clone: The DNA ends 3 residues before the CDR3 does, and the rest of the CDR3 is filled in from the germline J gene. The chain joins TRBV6-2 or TRBV6-3 to TRBJ2-1, with 8 bases matching TRBD2. Germline V CDR1 and CDR2: MNHEY, SVGEGT. Trimming at V came to 7 bases and at J to 7 bases, leaving 9 bases not matched to a gene. CDR3 length: 14 residues. CDR3 DNA (partial): TGTGCCAGCACGAGCAAGCGGGAGTGGAATGAG. It yields the protein CASTSKREWNE. The CDR3, in full, reads CASTSKREWNEQFF.

This clone was recorded a few times. CDR3 sequence reads: CAWKARQGLNSPLHF. CDR3 bases read: TGTGCCTGGAAGGCTCGACAGGGACTTAATTCACCC. The gene calls are TRBV30 and TRBJ1-6, with TRBD1 matching 7 bases. The CDR3 extends 3 residues past the end of the read, so its final part is completed from the germline J gene. The CDR3 is made up of 15 amino acids. After removal of 4 bases from V and 6 bases from J, the junction contained 9 bases not matched to a gene. Germline CDR1 and CDR2: GTSNPN and SVGIG (reference sequence).

About this clone itself: Coverage ceases 3 residues before the CDR3 finishes, and the germline J gene fills in the end. The chain combines TRBV7-8 with TRBJ2-2; the match to TRBD2 covers 15 bases. After removal of 1 base from V and 6 bases from J, the junction contained 3 bases not matched to a gene. The germline V gene encodes CDR1 SGHVS and CDR2 FQNEAQ. The CDR3 runs 17 residues. CDR3 in amino acids: CASSLGGLAGGAGELFF. CDR3 DNA, as far as it was read: TGTGCCAGCAGCTTAGGCGGACTAGCGGGAGGGGCCGGGGAG.

On this clone itself: The read terminates 3 residues ahead of where the CDR3 ends, so the germline J gene completes it. The gene calls are TRBV20-1 and TRBJ2-7, with 12 bases that match TRBD2. CDR3 size: 17 residues. Germline V CDR1 and CDR2: DFQATT, SNEGSKA (reference sequence). V dropped 0 bases and J dropped 3; count of bases not matched to a gene: 9. CDR3 DNA (partial): TGCAGTGCTAGAGATATGGCTAGCGGGAGGGTGATCTACGAG. The encoded protein is CSARDMASGRVIYE. The full CDR3 protein is CSARDMASGRVIYEQYF.

This clone came up many times. Read data end 3 residues before the CDR3 end; the end is taken from the germline J gene. This sequence joins TRBV29-1 and TRBJ2-1; 11 nucleotides match TRBD2. The V and J ends lost 4 bases and 6 bases, in that order; junction bases with no gene match: 17. Germline values: CDR1 SQVTM, CDR2 ANQGSEA. The CDR3 has 18 residues. CDR3 DNA, as far as it was read: TGCAGCGTTGTAACTCTCCACAGAGGACTAGCGGGTGTCAATGAG. Translation: CSVVTLHRGLAGVNE. The full CDR3 sequence reads CSVVTLHRGLAGVNEQFF.

Many counts were recorded for this clone. The read gets to within 3 residues of the CDR3 end, and the germline J gene fills in the rest. V and J are TRBV12-3 or TRBV12-4 and TRBJ2-1, with D perhaps matching TRBD2 (6 bases). V was pared by 6 bases and J by 2 bases, with 11 bases between. The CDR3 has 14 residues. CDR3 protein: CASSPAGPYNEQFF. The CDR3 bases that were read are TGTGCCAGCAGCCCAGCGGGTCCCTACAATGAG.

To note about this clone: From the germline J gene comes the end of the CDR3, since the read stops 3 residues before it. The chain has TRBV7-3 and TRBJ2-3, with D tentatively TRBD2 (6 bases). The CDR3 loop spans 14 amino acids. The germline V gene has CDR1 SGHTA and CDR2 FQGTGA. Trimming took off 5 bases at V and 4 bases at J, with 13 bases between the two ends. CDR3: CASSLGTGPDTQYF. The part of the CDR3 DNA that was read is TGTGCCAGCAGCCTAGGGACTGGGCCAGATACG.

Worth noting for this clone: The read finishes 3 residues shy of the CDR3 end, and the germline J gene is used to complete it. The chain has TRBV7-9 and TRBJ1-6; TRBD1 aligns across 11 bases. V lost 5 bases and J lost 10; bases outside the gene matches: 7. Per the germline V gene, CDR1 is SEHNR and CDR2 is FQNEAQ (reference sequence). There are 15 residues in the CDR3. The CDR3 DNA, read in part, is TGTGCCAGCAGCCTGGGACAGGGGGTCCAATCACCC. Its translation is CASSLGQGVQSP. The entire CDR3 protein is CASSLGQGVQSPLHF.

This clone was found a few times. Read coverage stops 3 residues before the CDR3 terminus; the germline J gene supplies the remainder. The V and J genes are TRBV7-6 and TRBJ1-4; TRBD1 might be the D (6 bases). Per germline, CDR1 SGHVS and CDR2 FNYEAQ. The CDR3 runs to 15 residues. V lost 5 bases and J 8 bases, leaving 18 bases between the germline ends. The CDR3 bases that were read are TGTGCCAGCAGCCGAGCCGCCAGGGGTAAGGAAAAA. The encoded protein is CASSRAARGKEK. The CDR3 reads in full as CASSRAARGKEKLFF.

Concerning this clone: The CDR3 is cut off 3 residues early in the read; its end comes from the germline J gene. The genes are TRBV18 and TRBJ2-2; possibly TRBD1 for D (5 bases). V shed 3 bases and J shed 2 bases, with 13 bases lying between them. The CDR3 spans 16 residues. Germline CDR1 KGHSH, CDR2 LQKENI. Partial CDR3 DNA: TGTGCCAGCTCACCCTCAGGGTTACTTAACACCGGGGAG. It encodes CASSPSGLLNTGE. The whole CDR3 protein is CASSPSGLLNTGELFF.

Of note for this clone: With the read ending 3 residues before the CDR3 end, the germline J gene is used to fill in that end. The gene calls are TRBV2 and TRBJ1-1; D unclear. There are 11 residues in the CDR3. V was trimmed by 8 bases and J by 3 bases, leaving 7 bases between them. In germline, CDR1 is SNHLY, CDR2 FYNNEI. CDR3 region: CASGLYTEAFF. CDR3 DNA (partial): TGTGCCAGCGGCCTCTACACTGAA.